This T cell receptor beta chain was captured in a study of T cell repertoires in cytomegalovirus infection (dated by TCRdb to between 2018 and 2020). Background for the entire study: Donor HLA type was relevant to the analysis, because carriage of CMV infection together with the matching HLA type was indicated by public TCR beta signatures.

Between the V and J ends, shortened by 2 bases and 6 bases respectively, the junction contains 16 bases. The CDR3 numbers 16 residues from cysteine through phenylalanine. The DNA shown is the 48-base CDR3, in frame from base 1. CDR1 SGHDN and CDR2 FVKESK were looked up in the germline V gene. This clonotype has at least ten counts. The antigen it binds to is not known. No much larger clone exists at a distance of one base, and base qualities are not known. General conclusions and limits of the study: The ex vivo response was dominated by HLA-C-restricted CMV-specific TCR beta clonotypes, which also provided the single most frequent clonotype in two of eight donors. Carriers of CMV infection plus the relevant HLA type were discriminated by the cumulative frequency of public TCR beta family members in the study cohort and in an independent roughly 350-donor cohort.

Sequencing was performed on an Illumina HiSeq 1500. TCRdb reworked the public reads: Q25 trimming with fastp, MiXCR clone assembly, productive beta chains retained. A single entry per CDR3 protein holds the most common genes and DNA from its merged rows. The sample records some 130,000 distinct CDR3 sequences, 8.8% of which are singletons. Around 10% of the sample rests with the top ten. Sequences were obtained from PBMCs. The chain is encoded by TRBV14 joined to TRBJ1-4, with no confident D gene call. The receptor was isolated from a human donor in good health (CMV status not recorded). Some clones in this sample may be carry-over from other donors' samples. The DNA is TGTGCCAGCAGCCAATCTTTTGAAAGGAGAGATGAAAAACTGTTTTTT. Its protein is CASSQSFERRDEKLFF. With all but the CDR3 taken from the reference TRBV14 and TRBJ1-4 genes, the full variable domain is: EAGVTQFPSHSVIEKGQTVTLRCDPISGHDNLYWYRRVMGKEIKFLLHFVKESKQDESGMPNNRFLAERTGGTYSTLKVQPAELEDSGVYFCASSQSFERRDEKLFFGSGTQLSVL.